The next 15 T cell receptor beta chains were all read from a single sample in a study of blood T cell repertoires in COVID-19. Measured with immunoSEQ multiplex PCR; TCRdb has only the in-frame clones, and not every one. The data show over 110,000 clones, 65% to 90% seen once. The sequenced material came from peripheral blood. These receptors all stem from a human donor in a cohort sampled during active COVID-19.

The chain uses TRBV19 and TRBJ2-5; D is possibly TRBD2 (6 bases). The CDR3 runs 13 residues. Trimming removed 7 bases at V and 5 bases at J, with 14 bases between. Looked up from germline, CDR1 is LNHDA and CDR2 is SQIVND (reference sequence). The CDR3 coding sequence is TGTGCCAGTAACCCCGGACGGGGGGAGACCCAGTACTTC. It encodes CASNPGRGETQYF. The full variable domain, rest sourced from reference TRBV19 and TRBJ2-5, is DGGITQSPKYLFRKEGQNVTLSCEQNLNHDAMYWYRQDPGQGLRLIYYSQIVNDFQKGDIAEGYSVSREKKESFPLTVTSAQKNPTAFYLCASNPGRGETQYFGPGTRLLVL.

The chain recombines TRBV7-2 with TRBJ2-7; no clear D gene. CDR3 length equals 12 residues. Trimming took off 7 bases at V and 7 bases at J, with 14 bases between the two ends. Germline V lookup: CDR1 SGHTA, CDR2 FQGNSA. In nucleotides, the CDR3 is TGTGCCAGCACCTCTAGTTGGTCGGAGCAGTACTTC. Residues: CASTSSWSEQYF. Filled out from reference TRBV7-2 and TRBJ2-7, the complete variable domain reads GAGVSQSPSNKVTEKGKDVELRCDPISGHTALYWYRQSLGQGLEFLIYFQGNSAPDKSGLPSDRFSAERTGGSVSTLTIQRTQQEDSAVYLCASTSSWSEQYFGPGTRLTVT.

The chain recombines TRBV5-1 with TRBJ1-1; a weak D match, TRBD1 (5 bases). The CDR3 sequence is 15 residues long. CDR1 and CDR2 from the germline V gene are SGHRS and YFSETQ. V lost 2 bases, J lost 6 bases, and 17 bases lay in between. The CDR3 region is CASSFSPPDNAEAFF. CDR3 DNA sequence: TGCGCCAGCAGCTTTAGTCCCCCGGACAACGCTGAAGCTTTCTTT.

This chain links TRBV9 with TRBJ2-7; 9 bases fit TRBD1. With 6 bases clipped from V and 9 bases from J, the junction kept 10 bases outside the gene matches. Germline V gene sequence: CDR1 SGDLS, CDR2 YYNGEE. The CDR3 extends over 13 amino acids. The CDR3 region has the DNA TGTGCCAGCACCCCAGCCGGACAGGGGACGCAGTACTTC. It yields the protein CASTPAGQGTQYF.

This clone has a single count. The CDR3: CASSLSGLPSTDTQYF. As DNA, the CDR3 is TGTGCCAGCAGTTTATCGGGCCTCCCCAGCACAGATACGCAGTATTTT. The chain has TRBV27 and TRBJ2-3; D uncertain. The CDR3 contains 16 residues. Per the germline V gene, CDR1 is MNHEY and CDR2 is SMNVEV (reference sequence). The V and J ends lost 0 bases and 0 bases respectively, with 10 bases between them.

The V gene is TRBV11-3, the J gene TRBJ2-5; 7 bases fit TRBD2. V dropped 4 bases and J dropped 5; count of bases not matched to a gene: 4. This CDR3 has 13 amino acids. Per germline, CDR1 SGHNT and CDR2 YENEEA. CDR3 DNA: TGTGCCAGCAGCTCGGGGGAGGGGGAGACCCAGTACTTC. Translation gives CASSSGEGETQYF.

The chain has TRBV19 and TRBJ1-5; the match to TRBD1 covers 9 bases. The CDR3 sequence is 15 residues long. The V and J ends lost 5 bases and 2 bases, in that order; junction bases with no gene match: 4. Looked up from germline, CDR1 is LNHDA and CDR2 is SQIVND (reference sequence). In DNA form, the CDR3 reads TGTGCCAGTAGTGGTACAGGGGGCGGCAATCAGCCCCAGCATTTT. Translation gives CASSGTGGGNQPQHF.

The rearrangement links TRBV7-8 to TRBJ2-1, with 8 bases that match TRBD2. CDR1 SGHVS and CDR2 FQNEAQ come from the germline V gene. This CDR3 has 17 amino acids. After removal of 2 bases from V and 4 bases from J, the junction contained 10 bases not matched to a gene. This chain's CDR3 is CASSLPRRLARYNEQFF. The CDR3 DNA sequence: TGTGCCAGCAGCTTACCGAGGCGACTAGCGAGATACAATGAGCAGTTCTTC.

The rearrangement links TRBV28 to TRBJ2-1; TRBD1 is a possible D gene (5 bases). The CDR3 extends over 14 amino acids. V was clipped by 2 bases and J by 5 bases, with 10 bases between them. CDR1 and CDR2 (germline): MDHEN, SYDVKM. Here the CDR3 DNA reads TGTGCCAGCAGTTTAATAGGGGCCGACAATGAGCAGTTCTTC. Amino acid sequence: CASSLIGADNEQFF.

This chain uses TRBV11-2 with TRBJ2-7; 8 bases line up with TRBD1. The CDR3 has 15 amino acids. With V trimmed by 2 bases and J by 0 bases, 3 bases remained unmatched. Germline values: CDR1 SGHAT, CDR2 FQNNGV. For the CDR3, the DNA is TGTGCCAGCAGCTTAAGGACAGGGCTCTCCTACGAGCAGTACTTC. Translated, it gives CASSLRTGLSYEQYF.

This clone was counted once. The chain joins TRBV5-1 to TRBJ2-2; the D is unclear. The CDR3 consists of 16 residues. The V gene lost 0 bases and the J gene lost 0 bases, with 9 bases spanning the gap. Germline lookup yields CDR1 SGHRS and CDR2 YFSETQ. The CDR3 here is CASSLGPRTNTGELFF. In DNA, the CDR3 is TGCGCCAGCAGCTTGGGCCCGAGAACGAACACCGGGGAGCTGTTTTTT.

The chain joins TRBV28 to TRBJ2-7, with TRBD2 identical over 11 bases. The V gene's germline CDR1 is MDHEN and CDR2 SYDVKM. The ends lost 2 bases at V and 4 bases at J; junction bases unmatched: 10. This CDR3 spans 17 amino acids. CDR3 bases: TGTGCCAGCAGTTTAACTAGCGGGAGATCTGGGACGTACGAGCAGTACTTC. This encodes CASSLTSGRSGTYEQYF.

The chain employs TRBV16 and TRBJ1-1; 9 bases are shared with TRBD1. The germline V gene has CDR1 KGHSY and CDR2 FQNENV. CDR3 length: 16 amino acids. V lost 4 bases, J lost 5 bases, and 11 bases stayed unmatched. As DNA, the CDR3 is TGTGCCAGCAGCCCATTGGTCGACAGGGGGAGGACTGAAGCTTTCTTT. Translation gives CASSPLVDRGRTEAFF.

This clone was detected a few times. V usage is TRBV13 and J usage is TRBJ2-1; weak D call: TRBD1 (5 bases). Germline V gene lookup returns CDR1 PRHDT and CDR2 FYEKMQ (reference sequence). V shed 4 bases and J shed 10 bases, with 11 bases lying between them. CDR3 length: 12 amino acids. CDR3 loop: CASSSHPGEQFF. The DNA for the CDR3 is TGTGCCAGCAGCTCCCATCCAGGGGAGCAGTTCTTC.

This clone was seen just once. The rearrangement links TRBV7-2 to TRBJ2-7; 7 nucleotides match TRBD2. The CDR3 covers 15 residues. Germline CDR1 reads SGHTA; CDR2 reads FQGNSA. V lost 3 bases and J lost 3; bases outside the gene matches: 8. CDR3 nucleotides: TGTGCCAGCAGCTTTAGCGGGCTTGGGGGCTACGAGCAGTACTTC. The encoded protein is CASSFSGLGGYEQYF.